A single TCR beta chain is shown here with its context. What it recognizes is unknown. The data belong to a study of shared clonotypes between healthy human individuals. This was a deep-level run. Investigators spread the genomic DNA of each subset evenly over several immunoSEQ plates. Clones were sequenced by immunoSEQ multiplex PCR, and TCRdb holds only the in-frame ones, with some missing. The sample contains some 2 million clones, less than 95% of which appear only once. The study's findings and limits: Sharing across four donors was highest in naive CD4 (roughly 5%) and lowest in memory CD8 (approximately 0.4%).

Between the trimmed V and J ends, which lost 0 bases and 5 bases, there was a span of 9 bases. The CDR3 runs to 14 residues. Germline loops: CDR1 LGHNA, CDR2 YNFKEQ. Positive CCR7 selection of CD45RO-negative cells yielded the naive CD8 cells, and terminally differentiated effector memory CD45RA+ cells were excluded. Donors were Caucasian adults residing in Nashville, Tennessee, USA. The sequence derives from a young man in good health. The specimen sequenced was naive CD8+ T cells sorted from blood. The gene calls are TRBV4-2 and TRBJ2-3; D unclear. The CDR3 DNA is TGTGCCAGCAGCCAAGATGCCCTAATAGATACGCAGTATTTT. It translates to CASSQDALIDTQYF.